This TCR beta chain was found in a study of cytomegalovirus exposure and HLA in healthy donors. Study-level findings and limits: In vitro experiments confirmed that three CMV-associated chains were specific for CMV antigens. According to the study, roughly 180 TCR beta chains were cytomegalovirus-associated.

The study drew the donors from its roughly 120-subject validation cohort, separate from the 666-subject first cohort. TCRdb's table, derived via immunoSEQ multiplex PCR, lists solely in-frame clones and lacks some. Here the sample spans under 300,000 clones, just over 85% being singletons. On this clone itself: Antigen unknown.

J lost 8 bases, V lost 0 bases, and 11 bases had no gene match. Germline V CDR1 and CDR2: MNHEY, SMNVEV (reference sequence). The CDR3 loop spans 16 amino acids. The origin of this receptor is a woman younger than 35 in good health and CMV-seronegative. V gene TRBV27 combines with J gene TRBJ1-2; 8 nucleotides line up with TRBD1. Sequencing was done on a sample of PBMCs. The CDR3 coding sequence is TGTGCCAGCAGTTTATCGTTGGCAGGGGGCGCACAGGGCTACACCTTC. Translated: CASSLSLAGGAQGYTF.